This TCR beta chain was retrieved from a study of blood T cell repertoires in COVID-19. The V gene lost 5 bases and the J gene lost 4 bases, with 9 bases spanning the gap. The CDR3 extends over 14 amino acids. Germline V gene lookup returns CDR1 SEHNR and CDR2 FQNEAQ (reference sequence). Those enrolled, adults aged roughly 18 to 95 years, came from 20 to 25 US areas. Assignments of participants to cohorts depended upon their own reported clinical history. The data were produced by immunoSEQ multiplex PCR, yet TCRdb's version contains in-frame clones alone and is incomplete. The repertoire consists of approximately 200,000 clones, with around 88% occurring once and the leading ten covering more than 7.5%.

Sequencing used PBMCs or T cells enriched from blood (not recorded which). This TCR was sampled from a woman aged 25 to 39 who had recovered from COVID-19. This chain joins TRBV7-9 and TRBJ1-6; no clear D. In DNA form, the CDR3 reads TGTGCCAGCAGCCTACAAGCGTATAATTCACCCCTCCACTTT. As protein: CASSLQAYNSPLHF.